The present entry profiles one T cell receptor beta chain with its context. Antigen unknown. Reared together, all three twin pairs probably met the same infectious agents and vaccines. TCR cDNA libraries came from RNA via a modified published protocol. In TCRdb, the 5' RACE reads were re-called with MiXCR into one record per CDR3 protein. This repertoire shows a few hundred thousand distinct CDR3 sequences, around 30% found once; its top ten account for 6.1%. The CDR3 loop spans 15 amino acids. V was trimmed by 0 bases and J by 2 bases, leaving 8 bases between them. Germline CDR1 KGHSH, CDR2 LQKENI. This record belongs to a study of identical twins' blood T cells. Overall study context: Roughly 51 million reads came from 12 libraries, six alpha, six beta.

Study findings and constraints: Twins shared more top CDR3 clonotypes than unrelated donors did.

The genes are TRBV18 and TRBJ1-3; D possibly corresponds to TRBD1 (6 bases). The sequenced sample consisted of PBMCs. The sequence came from a woman between 18 and 50 years old in good health. Written as DNA, the CDR3 is TGTGCCAGCTCACCACCGAAGGGGGCTGGAAACACCATATATTTT. It is translated as CASSPPKGAGNTIYF. Full variable domain (outside the CDR3, taken from reference TRBV18 and TRBJ1-3): NAGVMQNPRHLVRRRGQEARLRCSPMKGHSHVYWYRQLPEEGLKFMVYLQKENIIDESGMPKERFSAEFPKEGPSILRIQQVVRGDSAAYFCASSPPKGAGNTIYFGEGSWLTVV.